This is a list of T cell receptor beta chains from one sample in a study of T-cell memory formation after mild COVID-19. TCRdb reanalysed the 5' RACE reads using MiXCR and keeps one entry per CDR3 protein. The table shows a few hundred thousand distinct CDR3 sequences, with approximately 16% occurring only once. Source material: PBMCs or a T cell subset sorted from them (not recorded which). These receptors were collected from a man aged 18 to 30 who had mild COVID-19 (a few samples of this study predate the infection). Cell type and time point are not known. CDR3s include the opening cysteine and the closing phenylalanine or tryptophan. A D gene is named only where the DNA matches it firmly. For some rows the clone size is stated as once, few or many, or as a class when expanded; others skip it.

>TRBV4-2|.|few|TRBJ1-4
CASSQDEGEKLFF
TGTGCCAGCAGCCAAGATGAAGGGGAAAAACTGTTTTTT
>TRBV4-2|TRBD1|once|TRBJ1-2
CASSQGTGGVQGYTF
TGTGCCAGCAGCCAAGGGACAGGGGGCGTGCAAGGCTACACCTTC
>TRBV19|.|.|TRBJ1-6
CASSMDVGARVDSPLHF
TGTGCCAGTAGTATGGATGTAGGAGCCAGGGTGGATTCACCCCTCCACTTT
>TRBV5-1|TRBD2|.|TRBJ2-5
CASSPHRSGTSGLTETQYF
TGCGCCAGCAGCCCACACCGCAGCGGGACTAGCGGTTTGACGGAGACCCAGTACTTC
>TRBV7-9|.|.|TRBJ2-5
CASSWPNQETQYF
TGTGCCAGCAGCTGGCCGAACCAAGAGACCCAGTACTTC
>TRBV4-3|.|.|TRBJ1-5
CASSPVGLYSNQPQHF
TGCGCCAGCAGCCCCGTGGGGCTTTATAGCAATCAGCCCCAGCATTTT
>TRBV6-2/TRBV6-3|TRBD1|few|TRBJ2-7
CASSPGQVILRNEQYF
TGTGCCAGCAGTCCGGGACAGGTGATTCTCAGGAACGAGCAGTACTTC
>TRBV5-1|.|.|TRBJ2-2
CASSGRDGNTGELFF
TGCGCCAGCAGCGGCCGGGACGGGAACACCGGGGAGCTGTTTTTT
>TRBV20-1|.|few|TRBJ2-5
CSGLRPLQETQYF
TGCAGTGGATTGAGACCCCTCCAAGAGACCCAGTACTTC
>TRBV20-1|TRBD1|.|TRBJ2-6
CSASPGQGQGANVLTF
TGCAGTGCTAGCCCCGGACAGGGGCAGGGGGCCAACGTCCTGACTTTC